The clone carrying this TCR beta chain has ten or more counts. One entry per CDR3 protein, called by TCRdb with MiXCR from the 5' RACE reads. The sample has 130,000 to 150,000 distinct CDR3 sequences; roughly 3.5% are singletons. The data are from a study of identical twins. V was pared by 5 bases and J by 7 bases, with 9 bases between. The CDR3 sequence is 12 residues long. Germline CDR1 and CDR2: SEHNR and FQNEAQ (reference sequence). The chain employs TRBV7-9 and TRBJ1-5; D gene uncertain. The source of this sequence is a man between 18 and 35 years old in good health. The source material was memory T cells sorted from blood. CDR3 amino acids: CASSTAVQPQHF. The DNA for the CDR3 is TGTGCCAGCAGCACAGCGGTCCAGCCCCAGCATTTT. The variable domain in full, completed from reference TRBV7-9 and TRBJ1-5, reads DTGVSQNPRHKITKRGQNVTFRCDPISEHNRLYWYRQTLGQGPEFLTYFQNEAQLEKSRLLSDRFSAERPKGSFSTLEIQRTEQGDSAMYLCASSTAVQPQHFGDGTRLSIL.